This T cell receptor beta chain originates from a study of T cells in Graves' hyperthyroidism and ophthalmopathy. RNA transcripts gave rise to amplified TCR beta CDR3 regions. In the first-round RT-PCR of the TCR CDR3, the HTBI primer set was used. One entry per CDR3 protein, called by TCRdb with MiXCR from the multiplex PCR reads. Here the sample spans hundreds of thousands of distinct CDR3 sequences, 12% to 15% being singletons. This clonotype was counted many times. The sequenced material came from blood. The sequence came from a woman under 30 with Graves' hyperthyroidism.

Here the CDR3 DNA reads TGCGCCAGCAGCCAACGAATCGGAACGGAAGAGACCCAGTACTTC. Translating it yields CASSQRIGTEETQYF. The chain is built from TRBV4-1 and TRBJ2-5, with no clear D. Germline CDR1 MGHRA, CDR2 YSYEKL. The V and J ends lost 2 bases and 3 bases respectively, with 13 bases between them. The CDR3 consists of 15 residues.